These 18 T cell receptor beta chains were sequenced from one sample in a study of OX40 agonist ivuxolimab in advanced cancers. Data came from immunoSEQ multiplex PCR; TCRdb stores just in-frame clones and leaves some out. The repertoire consists of tens of thousands of clones, with around 85% occurring once and the leading ten covering roughly 13%. The specimen was CD4+ or CD8+ T cells sorted from blood, collected in a trial of the OX40 agonist ivuxolimab. The receptors here all came from an adult with an advanced solid tumor such as melanoma, head and neck, liver or kidney cancer.

The count of this clone is one. The chain uses TRBV11-2 and TRBJ2-5; 8 bases match TRBD1. The CDR3 runs to 15 residues. V lost 6 bases to trimming and J lost 4 bases; unmatched junction nucleotides: 10. CDR1 SGHAT and CDR2 FQNNGV come from the germline V gene. CDR3 amino acids: CASRFGQGRRETQYF. For the CDR3, the DNA is TGTGCCAGCAGATTCGGACAGGGAAGAAGAGAGACCCAGTACTTC.

This clone appeared a few times. The DNA of the CDR3 is TGCAGTAGGGACAGCTGGACTGAAGCTTTCTTT. It encodes CSRDSWTEAFF. This rearrangement joins TRBV20-1 to TRBJ1-1; 7 positions match TRBD1. Germline CDR1 and CDR2: DFQATT and SNEGSKA (reference sequence). The CDR3 totals 11 residues. With V trimmed by 8 bases and J by 5 bases, 5 bases remained unmatched.

The chain joins TRBV19 to TRBJ1-2; TRBD1 matches 7 bases. The V gene's germline CDR1 is LNHDA and CDR2 SQIVND (reference sequence). The length of the CDR3 is 12 residues. J lost 7 bases, V lost 6 bases, and 5 bases had no gene match. CDR3 nucleotide sequence: TGTGCCAGTAGCGAGACAGGGATTGGCTACACCTTC. Protein product: CASSETGIGYTF. Using reference TRBV19 and TRBJ1-2 for the parts outside the CDR3, the full variable domain is DGGITQSPKYLFRKEGQNVTLSCEQNLNHDAMYWYRQDPGQGLRLIYYSQIVNDFQKGDIAEGYSVSREKKESFPLTVTSAQKNPTAFYLCASSETGIGYTFGSGTRLTVV.

V is TRBV11-2 and J is TRBJ1-1; D not certain. V was cut by 1 base and J by 3 bases, with 9 bases left in between. CDR3 length: 14 residues. Germline CDR1 is SGHAT and CDR2 is FQNNGV. The CDR3 nucleotides read TGTGCCAGCAGCTTAGGGTGGATAGACACTGAAGCTTTCTTT. It translates to CASSLGWIDTEAFF.

V usage is TRBV4-1 and J usage is TRBJ1-5; weak D call: TRBD1 (5 bases). This CDR3 has 18 amino acids. Germline-derived CDR1 and CDR2 are MGHRA and YSYEKL. V lost 1 base to trimming and J lost 1 base, with 17 bases between them. The CDR3: CASSQAGWGWGSNQPQHF. CDR3 DNA sequence: TGCGCCAGCAGCCAAGCGGGTTGGGGTTGGGGGAGCAATCAGCCCCAGCATTTT.

This clone occurred a few times. CDR3 sequence reads: CASGGKATDTQYF. CDR3 in DNA: TGTGCCAGTGGGGGGAAGGCTACAGATACGCAGTATTTT. This chain uses TRBV7-9 with TRBJ2-3; a weak D match, TRBD2 (6 bases). V was shortened by 9 bases and J by 3 bases, with 13 bases between the two germline ends. The CDR3 loop spans 13 amino acids. Germline CDR1 SEHNR, CDR2 FQNEAQ (reference sequence).

The rearrangement joins TRBV7-9 to TRBJ2-5; the match to TRBD2 covers 8 bases. Germline V gene lookup returns CDR1 SEHNR and CDR2 FQNEAQ (reference sequence). The CDR3 is made up of 14 amino acids. J gave up 7 bases and V 4 bases, and 8 bases lay outside the gene matches. Here the CDR3 reads CASSSTSGEGTQYF. DNA for the CDR3: TGTGCCAGCAGCTCCACTAGCGGCGAGGGGACCCAGTACTTC.

This chain links TRBV11-2 with TRBJ2-4; 9 bases align to TRBD1. The CDR3 spans 15 residues. Trimming took 0 bases from V and 4 from J; bases not matched to a gene: 1. Germline V gene lookup returns CDR1 SGHAT and CDR2 FQNNGV. CDR3 residues: CASSLEGQGKNIQYF. The CDR3 DNA follows: TGTGCCAGCAGCTTAGAGGGACAGGGAAAAAACATTCAGTACTTC.

V gene TRBV6-5 combines with J gene TRBJ1-4, with D perhaps TRBD1 (5 bases). The CDR3 contains 14 residues. V was pared by 6 bases and J by 12 bases, with 20 bases between. Germline CDR1 is MNHEY and CDR2 is SVGAGI. CDR3 loop: CASRTAWSGDELFF. CDR3 DNA sequence: TGTGCCAGCAGGACAGCCTGGTCGGGTGATGAACTGTTTTTT.

CDR3 residues: CAWSVGDTGELFF. The DNA for the CDR3 is TGTGCCTGGAGTGTGGGGGACACCGGGGAGCTGTTTTTT. The chain employs TRBV30 and TRBJ2-2; the D gene could be TRBD1 or TRBD2 (5 bases each). Germline V gene lookup returns CDR1 GTSNPN and CDR2 SVGIG (reference sequence). The CDR3 has 13 amino acids. V dropped 0 bases and J dropped 3 bases, with 5 bases sitting between them.

This chain uses TRBV28 with TRBJ2-2; D unclear. This CDR3 comprises 13 residues. V was pared by 5 bases and J by 0 bases, with 4 bases between. The germline V gene has CDR1 MDHEN and CDR2 SYDVKM. For the CDR3, the DNA is TGTGCCAGCAGTGAGCCGAACACCGGGGAGCTGTTTTTT. This encodes CASSEPNTGELFF.

This rearrangement joins TRBV27 to TRBJ2-7; D gene ambiguous. V dropped 2 bases and J dropped 2 bases, with 25 bases sitting between them. Germline V CDR1 and CDR2: MNHEY, SMNVEV (reference sequence). CDR3 size: 19 residues. DNA for the CDR3: TGTGCCAGCAGTTTAGGCGGCGTCCTACGAGCAGTAATACCCTACGAGCAGTACTTC. Protein sequence: CASSLGGVLRAVIPYEQYF.

The V call is TRBV4-1, the J call TRBJ2-3; D tentatively fits TRBD1 or TRBD2 (7 bases each). The CDR3 is 16 residues long. V was pared by 5 bases and J by 6 bases, with 21 bases between. Germline V lookup: CDR1 MGHRA, CDR2 YSYEKL. The CDR3 loop is CASSSTGAGGGDTQYF. The CDR3 nucleotides are TGCGCCAGCAGCTCTACAGGGGCAGGGGGGGGCGATACGCAGTATTTT.

V usage is TRBV18 and J usage is TRBJ2-1, with 9 bases lining up with TRBD1. Germline values: CDR1 KGHSH, CDR2 LQKENI. The ends lost 1 base at V and 0 bases at J; junction bases unmatched: 1. There are 16 residues in the CDR3. The CDR3 reads CASSPLGQGSYNEQFF. In DNA, the CDR3 is TGTGCCAGCTCACCACTGGGACAGGGCTCCTACAATGAGCAGTTCTTC. Supplemented by reference TRBV18 and TRBJ2-1, the full variable domain reads NAGVMQNPRHLVRRRGQEARLRCSPMKGHSHVYWYRQLPEEGLKFMVYLQKENIIDESGMPKERFSAEFPKEGPSILRIQQVVRGDSAAYFCASSPLGQGSYNEQFFGPGTRLTVL.

The chain joins TRBV7-8 to TRBJ1-2; no clear D gene. The V and J ends lost 5 bases and 3 bases respectively, with 13 bases between them. CDR3 length equals 14 residues. The germline CDR1 and CDR2 sequences are SGHVS and FQNEAQ. CDR3 sequence: CASSRRELDYGYTF. CDR3 DNA sequence: TGTGCCAGCAGCCGCCGGGAACTGGACTATGGCTACACCTTC.

This chain links TRBV7-8 with TRBJ1-1; D remains ambiguous. Germline CDR1 SGHVS, CDR2 FQNEAQ. The germline V and J ends were trimmed by 7 bases and 2 bases, with 17 bases remaining between them. The CDR3 is 15 amino acids. Here the CDR3 DNA reads TGTGCCAGCACCTCCAGCGACATAAGAAACACTGAAGCTTTCTTT. Amino acid sequence: CASTSSDIRNTEAFF.

This clone has just one count. This chain joins TRBV5-4 and TRBJ2-3; D possibly corresponds to TRBD2 (6 bases). The CDR3 has 14 residues. Germline assignment: CDR1 SGHNT and CDR2 YYREEE (reference sequence). Trimming removed 4 bases at V and 4 bases at J, with 13 bases between. The CDR3 bases are TGTGCCAGCAGCCTAGGAGGGCCCTCAGATACGCAGTATTTT. Its translation: CASSLGGPSDTQYF.

The sample holds a few counts of this clone. This rearrangement joins TRBV5-1 to TRBJ2-1; TRBD2 matches at 7 bases. J gave up 7 bases and V 1 base, and 14 bases lay outside the gene matches. Germline V gene sequence: CDR1 SGHRS, CDR2 YFSETQ. CDR3 length: 17 residues. CDR3 loop: CASSLLKSRGSGNEQFF. The CDR3 coding sequence is TGCGCCAGCAGCTTGCTCAAAAGCCGCGGGAGTGGGAATGAGCAGTTCTTC.